Listed below are T cell receptor beta chains from one sample, sequenced in a study of blood T cells in healthy people across ages. One entry per CDR3 protein results from TCRdb running MiXCR on the 5' RACE reads. The sample has 800,000 to 950,000 distinct CDR3 sequences; about 28% are singletons. Another study also made use of these data, one on T cells of mothers and their children.

Sequenced: blood. The receptors come from a woman aged 40 to 50 in good health. CDR3s include the opening cysteine and the closing phenylalanine or tryptophan. The order of the fields is V gene, clone size, D gene, J gene, CDR3 DNA, CDR3 protein. A D gene is named only where the DNA matches it firmly. The size entry is marked missing in some rows and otherwise reads once, few, many or a size class.

V gene: TRBV10-3
clone size: few
D gene: NA
J gene: TRBJ1-6
CDR3 DNA: TGTGCGATCAGGGACGGTATGAATTCACCCCTCCACTTT
CDR3 protein: CAIRDGMNSPLHF

V gene: TRBV20-1
clone size: NA
D gene: NA
J gene: TRBJ1-2
CDR3 DNA: TGCAGTGCCGTCCTCACAGGGACGGGAAAACTCTATGGCTACACCTTC
CDR3 protein: CSAVLTGTGKLYGYTF

V gene: TRBV20-1
clone size: NA
D gene: NA
J gene: TRBJ2-3
CDR3 DNA: TGCAGTGCTAGTGGAGGGGTGCGCACAGATACGCAGTATTTT
CDR3 protein: CSASGGVRTDTQYF

V gene: TRBV7-2
clone size: few
D gene: NA
J gene: TRBJ2-3
CDR3 DNA: TGTGCCAGCAGCTTAGCTCTGGGGGGAAGCACAGATACGCAGTATTTT
CDR3 protein: CASSLALGGSTDTQYF

V gene: TRBV28
clone size: many
D gene: NA
J gene: TRBJ2-7
CDR3 DNA: TGTGCCAGCAGTCTAGGGGGAATAATCTCCTACGAGCAGTACTTC
CDR3 protein: CASSLGGIISYEQYF

V gene: TRBV5-1
clone size: few
D gene: TRBD1
J gene: TRBJ2-3
CDR3 DNA: TGCGCCAGGGGACAGGGGACAGATACGCAGTATTTT
CDR3 protein: CARGQGTDTQYF

V gene: TRBV28
clone size: NA
D gene: TRBD1
J gene: TRBJ2-7
CDR3 DNA: TGTGCCAGCAGTTTATATGGACAGGATCACTACGAGCAGTACTTC
CDR3 protein: CASSLYGQDHYEQYF

V gene: TRBV9
clone size: NA
D gene: TRBD2
J gene: TRBJ2-5
CDR3 DNA: TGTGCCAGCAGCCGGGGGGGGCCTAAAGAGACCCAGTACTTC
CDR3 protein: CASSRGGPKETQYF

V gene: TRBV25-1
clone size: NA
D gene: NA
J gene: TRBJ2-5
CDR3 DNA: TGTGCCAGCAGGGAATTTTCAGGACAAAAGACCCAGTACTTC
CDR3 protein: CASREFSGQKTQYF

V gene: TRBV3-1
clone size: NA
D gene: TRBD2
J gene: TRBJ2-5
CDR3 DNA: TGTGCCAGCAGCCAAGCGGCGGGGGGGCCTGAGACCCAGTACTTC
CDR3 protein: CASSQAAGGPETQYF

V gene: TRBV20-1
clone size: few
D gene: NA
J gene: TRBJ2-3
CDR3 DNA: TGCAGTGCGGTACGGGTGTACACAGATACGCAGTATTTT
CDR3 protein: CSAVRVYTDTQYF

V gene: TRBV12-3/TRBV12-4
clone size: NA
D gene: TRBD2
J gene: TRBJ2-3
CDR3 DNA: TGTGCCAGCGGGACTAGCGGGGTGAGAGCAGATACGCAGTATTTT
CDR3 protein: CASGTSGVRADTQYF

V gene: TRBV24-1
clone size: few
D gene: NA
J gene: TRBJ2-7
CDR3 DNA: TGTGCCACCAGTGATGCATACGAGCGGTACTTC
CDR3 protein: CATSDAYERYF

V gene: TRBV4-3
clone size: few
D gene: NA
J gene: TRBJ2-7
CDR3 DNA: TGCGCCAGCAGCCAAGTTCTACCTCCCGGGAGCTACGAGCAGTACTTC
CDR3 protein: CASSQVLPPGSYEQYF

V gene: TRBV9
clone size: few
D gene: TRBD2
J gene: TRBJ2-1
CDR3 DNA: TGTGCCAGCAGCGTAGTAGGAAGCGGGAGCGAGCAGTTCTTC
CDR3 protein: CASSVVGSGSEQFF

V gene: TRBV5-6
clone size: NA
D gene: NA
J gene: TRBJ2-1
CDR3 DNA: TGTGCCAGCAGCTTTTTCCTCGGGCGGACGAATGAGCAGTTCTTC
CDR3 protein: CASSFFLGRTNEQFF

V gene: TRBV30
clone size: few
D gene: NA
J gene: TRBJ2-7
CDR3 DNA: TGTGCCTGGAGTTTCGGGACACAGTTTATTGAGCAGTACTTC
CDR3 protein: CAWSFGTQFIEQYF

V gene: TRBV14
clone size: NA
D gene: TRBD1
J gene: TRBJ2-3
CDR3 DNA: TGTGCCAGCAGCCAGCATAGTTCAGGGGGAGATACGCAGTATTTT
CDR3 protein: CASSQHSSGGDTQYF

V gene: TRBV20-1
clone size: many
D gene: TRBD1
J gene: TRBJ2-7
CDR3 DNA: TGCAGTGCTAGAGATGAGGGACAGGGGACCTACGAGCAGTACTTC
CDR3 protein: CSARDEGQGTYEQYF

V gene: TRBV6-5
clone size: many
D gene: NA
J gene: TRBJ1-2
CDR3 DNA: TGTGCCAGCAGTATAGACGGAAGATATGGCTACACCTTC
CDR3 protein: CASSIDGRYGYTF

V gene: TRBV5-1
clone size: few
D gene: NA
J gene: TRBJ2-5
CDR3 DNA: TGCGCCAGCAGCCCAAGGCAGCTAGGAGAGACCCAGTACTTC
CDR3 protein: CASSPRQLGETQYF

V gene: TRBV5-1
clone size: NA
D gene: NA
J gene: TRBJ2-5
CDR3 DNA: TGCGCCAGCAGCGAACCGTCGGGGCGAGAGACCCAGTACTTC
CDR3 protein: CASSEPSGRETQYF

V gene: TRBV7-2
clone size: many
D gene: NA
J gene: TRBJ2-5
CDR3 DNA: TGTGCCAGCAGCCGGGACAACCAAGAGACCCAGTACTTC
CDR3 protein: CASSRDNQETQYF

V gene: TRBV5-1
clone size: NA
D gene: NA
J gene: TRBJ2-7
CDR3 DNA: TGCGCCAGCAGCCTCTACGTGTACGAGCAGTACTTC
CDR3 protein: CASSLYVYEQYF

V gene: TRBV5-1
clone size: few
D gene: NA
J gene: TRBJ2-5
CDR3 DNA: TGCGCCAGCAGCAAGCAGGGGCTCCAAGAGACCCAGTACTTC
CDR3 protein: CASSKQGLQETQYF